One and the same sample provided the 14 T cell receptor beta chains below, sequenced in a study of control samples from healthy donors and cancer patients. Generated by immunoSEQ multiplex PCR, the TCRdb table keeps only in-frame clones and is missing some. The sample carries 130,000 or so clones, more than 75% recorded once. Sequencing was done on a sample of blood. These receptors all come from a man in his forties in good health.

V and J are TRBV25-1 and TRBJ2-3; no definite D call. V dropped 3 bases and J dropped 2 bases, with 9 bases sitting between them. The CDR3 sequence is 14 residues long. CDR1 is MGHDK and CDR2 is SYGVNS in the germline V gene. CDR3 DNA: TGTGCCAGCAGTGAGGCAGGCAACACAGATACGCAGTATTTT. Translated, it gives CASSEAGNTDTQYF.

The chain recombines TRBV15 with TRBJ1-1; 7 nucleotides align to TRBD1. The CDR3 contains 15 residues. V lost 1 base to trimming and J lost 4 bases; unmatched junction nucleotides: 6. CDR1 LNHNV and CDR2 YYDKDF come from the germline V gene (reference sequence). The CDR3 spells CATSRGEGARTEAFF. The CDR3 region has the DNA TGTGCCACCAGCAGAGGCGAGGGGGCGCGCACTGAAGCTTTCTTT.

This chain joins TRBV7-9 and TRBJ2-2; unclear D gene. Germline V gene lookup returns CDR1 SEHNR and CDR2 FQNEAQ (reference sequence). This CDR3 comprises 15 residues. The V and J ends lost 1 base and 7 bases respectively, with 13 bases between them. The CDR3 is CASSLVGPLGGELFF. The CDR3 DNA sequence: TGTGCCAGCAGCTTAGTTGGCCCCCTTGGCGGGGAGCTGTTTTTT.

The chain links TRBV6-5 to TRBJ1-2; tentatively, D is TRBD1 (5 bases). Between the trimmed V and J ends, which lost 4 bases and 7 bases, there was a span of 13 bases. Germline CDR1 is MNHEY and CDR2 is SVGAGI. CDR3 length: 13 amino acids. For the CDR3, the DNA is TGTGCCAGCAGTTTCGTACGGGGGGGTGGCTACACCTTC. As protein: CASSFVRGGGYTF.

The chain is built from TRBV20-1 and TRBJ2-2; D call uncertain. The CDR3 has 13 amino acids. CDR1 is DFQATT and CDR2 is SNEGSKA in the germline V gene (reference sequence). Trimming took 3 bases from V and 1 from J, leaving 6 bases between them. DNA of the CDR3: TGCAGTGCTAGTGCTGGGAACACCGGGGAGCTGTTTTTT. Encoded protein: CSASAGNTGELFF.

The J gene is TRBJ2-3, the V gene TRBV5-5; TRBD1 or TRBD2 may be the D gene (5 bases each). Trimming took off 0 bases at V and 9 bases at J, with 20 bases between the two ends. This CDR3 is built from 16 residues. CDR1 is SGHKS and CDR2 is YYEKEE in the germline V gene (reference sequence). CDR3 DNA: TGTGCCAGCAGCTTGGGGGGTCTTCTCGCGAGGGGAACGCAGTATTTT. The encoded protein is CASSLGGLLARGTQYF.

J is TRBJ2-5 and V is TRBV11-3; maybe TRBD2 (6 bases). Trimming removed 1 base from V and 0 bases from J, with 9 bases in between. CDR1 and CDR2 (germline): SGHNT, YENEEA. The CDR3 spans 15 residues. The CDR3 coding sequence is TGTGCCAGCAGCTTAGGGGGGGTATACCAAGAGACCCAGTACTTC. Translating it yields CASSLGGVYQETQYF.

The chain is built from TRBV5-8 and TRBJ1-4; TRBD1 aligns across 7 bases. Trimming removed 2 bases from V and 14 bases from J; junction bases left unmatched: 12. The CDR3 is made up of 14 amino acids. Germline assignment: CDR1 SGHTS and CDR2 YDEGEE. The chain's CDR3 is CASSFQQGRPLLFF. The CDR3 DNA reads as TGTGCCAGCAGCTTTCAACAGGGGCGTCCGCTCCTGTTTTTT.

The chain couples TRBV4-2 to TRBJ2-2; perhaps TRBD2 as D (7 bases). V dropped 6 bases and J dropped 4 bases, with 24 bases sitting between them. This CDR3 is built from 18 residues. In germline, CDR1 is LGHNA, CDR2 YNFKEQ. The DNA for the CDR3 is TGTGCCAGCAGGCGGGAAAGCCGGGGGGCCGCGGGCACCGGGGAGCTGTTTTTT. Translation gives CASRRESRGAAGTGELFF.

V and J are TRBV7-8 and TRBJ1-4; D gene unclear. Germline V gene sequence: CDR1 SGHVS, CDR2 FQNEAQ. The CDR3 totals 14 residues. The V and J ends lost 2 bases and 6 bases respectively, with 10 bases between them. The CDR3 loop reads CASSLFLSYEKLFF. The CDR3 DNA reads as TGTGCCAGCAGCTTATTTTTGAGTTATGAAAAACTGTTTTTT.

The chain combines TRBV4-1 with TRBJ2-7, with D tentatively TRBD1 (5 bases). Trimming removed 0 bases at V and 6 bases at J, with 12 bases between. CDR1 is MGHRA, CDR2 YSYEKL, per germline. The CDR3 contains 14 residues. The CDR3, as DNA: TGCGCCAGCAGCCAAGAGGTCAGGGCCTTCGAGCAGTACTTC. This translates into CASSQEVRAFEQYF.

The chain carries TRBV30 and TRBJ2-7; D is perhaps TRBD1 or TRBD2 (5 bases each). CDR1 and CDR2 (germline): GTSNPN, SVGIG (reference sequence). V lost 5 bases, J lost 3 bases, and 11 bases lay in between. This CDR3 contains 12 residues. The CDR3: CAWGRGRYEQYF. Written as DNA, the CDR3 is TGTGCCTGGGGACGGGGACGCTACGAGCAGTACTTC.

The V and J genes are TRBV6-6 and TRBJ1-4, with D possibly being TRBD1 (6 bases). The CDR3 sequence is 14 residues long. Trimming cost V 8 bases and J 6 bases, with 16 bases left between them. The V gene's germline CDR1 is MNHNY and CDR2 SVGAGI (reference sequence). CDR3 DNA sequence: TGTGCCAGCCGCAACGGGGGGGCAGATGAAAAACTGTTTTTT. Encoded protein: CASRNGGADEKLFF.

The chain joins TRBV5-6 to TRBJ2-3, with D unresolved. The V gene lost 4 bases and the J gene lost 0 bases, with 15 bases spanning the gap. This CDR3 has 16 residues. Germline V CDR1 and CDR2: SGHDT, YYEEEE. CDR3 region: CASSPIWSTSTDTQYF. The CDR3 region has the DNA TGTGCCAGCAGCCCCATTTGGTCCACTAGCACAGATACGCAGTATTTT. The full variable domain, in which reference TRBV5-6 and TRBJ2-3 provide the parts outside the CDR3, is DAGVTQSPTHLIKTRGQQVTLRCSPKSGHDTVSWYQQALGQGPQFIFQYYEEEERQRGNFPDRFSGHQFPNYSSELNVNALLLGDSALYLCASSPIWSTSTDTQYFGPGTRLTVL.